These 21 T cell receptor beta chains share one sample of origin, sequenced in a study of T cells in Graves' hyperthyroidism and ophthalmopathy. From RNA transcripts, TCR beta CDR3 regions were amplified. The primer set for the first-round RT-PCR of the TCR CDR3 was HTBI. One entry per CDR3 protein, called by TCRdb with MiXCR from the multiplex PCR reads. The table lists a few hundred thousand distinct CDR3 sequences, roughly 18% of them singletons. Source material: blood. The receptors shown here come from a man younger than 30 with Graves' ophthalmopathy.

V and J are TRBV4-2 and TRBJ2-1, with D perhaps matching TRBD1 or TRBD2 (6 bases each). There are 16 residues in the CDR3. Germline loops: CDR1 LGHNA, CDR2 YNFKEQ. Trimming stripped 0 bases from V and 9 bases from J, with 18 bases between. CDR3 in DNA: TGTGCCAGCAGCCAAGATCCCCGGGGGCCCTGGGTTGAGCAGTTCTTC. Protein product: CASSQDPRGPWVEQFF.

This clonotype was counted ten times or more. V usage is TRBV3-1 and J usage is TRBJ1-1; D call uncertain. Germline assignment: CDR1 LGHDT and CDR2 YNNKEL (reference sequence). This CDR3 has 15 residues. The ends were cut back, 0 bases at V and 6 bases at J, with 14 bases in the middle. CDR3 bases: TGTGCCAGCAGCCAAGACGGACGGACGGGTTCTGAAGCTTTCTTT. This codes for CASSQDGRTGSEAFF.

The J gene is TRBJ2-1, the V gene TRBV6-1; D unresolved. The ends were cut back, 6 bases at V and 5 bases at J, with 11 bases in the middle. This CDR3 is 13 amino acids long. The germline V gene has CDR1 MNHNS and CDR2 SASEGT. The CDR3 reads CASSRSRNNEQFF. CDR3 nucleotide sequence: TGTGCCAGCAGCCGGTCGAGGAACAATGAGCAGTTCTTC.

This clonotype has only a few counts. This sequence may be a read error, since a much larger clone differs from it by one base. Likely a read error: the CDR3 ends without its conserved phenylalanine or tryptophan. V is TRBV15 and J is TRBJ1-5; 9 nucleotides agree with TRBD1. The germline V gene has CDR1 LNHNV and CDR2 YYDKDF (reference sequence). There are 16 residues in the CDR3. Unmatched junction bases numbered 3, after V lost 0 bases and J lost 3 bases. CDR3 DNA: TGTGCCACCAGCAGAGACGACAGGGGGAACAATCAGCCCCAGCATCTT. Translated: CATSRDDRGNNQPQHL.

This clonotype was observed a handful of times. V gene TRBV20-1 combines with J gene TRBJ2-3, with 9 bases that match TRBD1. This CDR3 region has 15 residues. The V and J ends lost 5 bases and 2 bases, in that order; junction bases with no gene match: 8. Germline CDR1 and CDR2: DFQATT and SNEGSKA (reference sequence). The CDR3 sequence: CSAGGQGRATDTQYF. In DNA, the CDR3 is TGCAGTGCTGGGGGACAGGGAAGGGCCACAGATACGCAGTATTTT.

This clonotype was recorded at least ten times. V usage is TRBV13 and J usage is TRBJ1-5, with no clear D. The CDR3 totals 14 residues. Trimming pared 4 bases from V and 0 bases from J, leaving 7 bases between. CDR1 PRHDT and CDR2 FYEKMQ come from the germline V gene (reference sequence). CDR3 in DNA: TGTGCCAGCAGCTCAAAGGATAGCAATCAGCCCCAGCATTTT. It codes for CASSSKDSNQPQHF.

This clonotype was recorded many times. At one end the junction does not follow the germline gene, possibly because of a read error. The V call is TRBV20-1, the J call TRBJ2-3, with TRBD2 matching over 9 bases. Per germline, CDR1 DFQATT and CDR2 SNEGSKA (reference sequence). The CDR3 runs 13 residues. This CDR3 reads CRASGASTDTQYF. The CDR3 nucleotides read TGCAGAGCTAGCGGGGCCAGCACAGATACGCAGTATTTT.

This clonotype was counted many times. J is TRBJ1-1 and V is TRBV7-9, with 7 bases identical to TRBD1. The CDR3 contains 14 residues. The V gene end was trimmed by 2 bases and the J gene end by 4 bases; junction bases not matched to a gene: 4. Per the germline V gene, CDR1 is SEHNR and CDR2 is FQNEAQ (reference sequence). The CDR3 is CASSLQGGVTEAFF. The CDR3 region has the DNA TGTGCCAGCAGCTTACAGGGGGGAGTCACTGAAGCTTTCTTT.

The chain has TRBV20-1 and TRBJ1-3; no clear D. The V gene's germline CDR1 is DFQATT and CDR2 SNEGSKA (reference sequence). Trimming removed 8 bases at V and 0 bases at J, with 11 bases between. The CDR3 totals 13 residues. In nucleotides, the CDR3 is TGCAGTTTCGAAGACCCCTCTGGAAACACCATATATTTT. Translating it yields CSFEDPSGNTIYF.

This clonotype was detected many times. The V call is TRBV6-1, the J call TRBJ1-1; TRBD1 agrees at 7 bases. This CDR3 is built from 12 residues. V lost 4 bases to trimming and J lost 11 bases; unmatched junction nucleotides: 7. Germline loops: CDR1 MNHNS, CDR2 SASEGT. CDR3 nucleotides: TGTGCCAGCAGTGGAGGGACAGATTGGGCTTTCTTT. Protein sequence: CASSGGTDWAFF.

This clonotype has at least ten counts. The chain links TRBV11-2 to TRBJ2-1; D possibly corresponds to TRBD1 (7 bases). The CDR3 extends over 15 amino acids. The V end lost 3 bases, the J end lost 5 bases, and 14 bases lay between the germline ends. In germline, CDR1 is SGHAT, CDR2 FQNNGV. Written as DNA, the CDR3 is TGTGCCAGCAGCTTGGAGGGACAGACAAACAATGAGCAGTTCTTC. As protein: CASSLEGQTNNEQFF.

The V call is TRBV18, the J call TRBJ2-3, with 7 bases fitting TRBD2. V trimming: 6 bases; J trimming: 0 bases; junction bases outside the gene matches: 9. The CDR3 is 16 amino acids. Germline V lookup: CDR1 KGHSH, CDR2 LQKENI. CDR3 residues: CASSPLAVSSTDTQYF. The CDR3 DNA sequence: TGTGCCAGCTCCCCCCTAGCGGTATCTAGCACAGATACGCAGTATTTT. Variable domain in full (rest from reference TRBV18 and TRBJ2-3): NAGVMQNPRHLVRRRGQEARLRCSPMKGHSHVYWYRQLPEEGLKFMVYLQKENIIDESGMPKERFSAEFPKEGPSILRIQQVVRGDSAAYFCASSPLAVSSTDTQYFGPGTRLTVL.

This clonotype was recorded a few times. V and J are TRBV6-5 and TRBJ2-7, with D maybe TRBD2 (8 bases). CDR1 and CDR2 from the germline V gene are MNHEY and SVGAGI. This CDR3 has 19 amino acids. V lost 2 bases, J lost 3 bases, and 26 bases lay in between. The CDR3 is CASSYLQGSGGRGGYEQYF. The CDR3 DNA reads as TGTGCCAGCAGTTACCTCCAGGGAAGCGGGGGCAGGGGGGGCTACGAGCAGTACTTC.

There are many counts of this clonotype. The chain has TRBV11-2 and TRBJ2-7; a weak D match, TRBD2 (5 bases). Germline CDR1 and CDR2: SGHAT and FQNNGV. This CDR3 is built from 14 residues. The ends were cut back, 7 bases at V and 5 bases at J, with 18 bases in the middle. The CDR3: CASTIGLNGDEQYF. CDR3 nucleotides: TGTGCCAGCACCATCGGACTGAATGGGGACGAGCAGTACTTC.

This clonotype showed up many times. The chain combines TRBV5-1 with TRBJ1-6; 8 nucleotides agree with TRBD1. CDR1 SGHRS and CDR2 YFSETQ come from the germline V gene. Trimming took 2 bases from V and 7 from J; bases not matched to a gene: 5. The CDR3 sequence is 15 residues long. This CDR3 is CASSFSGQENSPLHF. DNA of the CDR3: TGCGCCAGCAGCTTTTCGGGACAGGAAAATTCACCCCTCCACTTT.

This clonotype was detected many times. J is TRBJ2-7 and V is TRBV20-1; D unresolved. V lost 5 bases and J lost 2, with 13 bases in between. Germline V gene data show CDR1 as DFQATT and CDR2 as SNEGSKA (reference sequence). There are 13 residues in the CDR3. The CDR3 loop is CSALRQSPYEQYF. Written as DNA, the CDR3 is TGCAGTGCTCTGAGACAATCGCCCTACGAGCAGTACTTC.

The J gene is TRBJ2-1, the V gene TRBV27; no clear D. V lost 7 bases to trimming and J lost 0 bases, with 10 bases between them. The CDR3 length is 14 residues. Germline values: CDR1 MNHEY, CDR2 SMNVEV (reference sequence). CDR3 DNA sequence: TGTGCCAGCAAGGGCTCGAGCTCCTACAATGAGCAGTTCTTC. Its translation is CASKGSSSYNEQFF.

This clonotype was detected many times. DNA of the CDR3: TGCGCCAGCAGCTTGGAATTTAGGACTGAAGCTTTCTTT. It is translated as CASSLEFRTEAFF. This chain joins TRBV5-1 and TRBJ1-1; D call uncertain. V gave up 0 bases and J gave up 5 bases, with 8 bases separating them. The germline V gene encodes CDR1 SGHRS and CDR2 YFSETQ. The CDR3 runs 13 residues. Based on the CDR3 plus reference TRBV5-1 and TRBJ1-1, the full variable domain is KAGVTQTPRYLIKTRGQQVTLSCSPISGHRSVSWYQQTPGQGLQFLFEYFSETQRNKGNFPGRFSGRQFSNSRSEMNVSTLELGDSALYLCASSLEFRTEAFFGQGTRLTVV.

This clonotype was counted only a few times. V is TRBV6-5 and J is TRBJ1-2; 9 bases fit TRBD1. Germline loops: CDR1 MNHEY, CDR2 SVGAGI. The trim removed 1 base at V and 4 bases at J, leaving 4 bases unmatched. CDR3 length: 15 residues. The CDR3 sequence is CASSYWDRVIYGYTF. The CDR3 region has the DNA TGTGCCAGCAGTTACTGGGACAGGGTGATCTATGGCTACACCTTC.

This clonotype has ten or more counts. The chain combines TRBV12-3 or TRBV12-4 with TRBJ2-7, with D hard to call. The ends were cut back, 1 base at V and 0 bases at J, with 7 bases in the middle. The CDR3 length is 14 residues. In DNA, the CDR3 is TGTGCCAGCAGTTTAGGGAGAAACTCCTACGAGCAGTACTTC. Translating gives CASSLGRNSYEQYF.

The V and J genes are TRBV19 and TRBJ1-1, with D maybe TRBD1 (6 bases). Trimming removed 7 bases at V and 5 bases at J, with 14 bases between. This CDR3 contains 13 residues. Germline-derived CDR1 and CDR2 are LNHDA and SQIVND (reference sequence). This CDR3 is CASTEGGSTEAFF. Here the CDR3 DNA reads TGTGCCAGTACGGAGGGGGGGTCAACTGAAGCTTTCTTT.